This paragraph reports one T cell receptor beta chain. Its antigen is not yet known. No clone much larger than this one lies a single base away; base qualities are absent. The sample comes from a study of blood T cells in healthy people across ages (dated by TCRdb to 2015 to 2017). In terms of the full investigation: In model experiments, template switching captured roughly one uniquely barcoded TCR beta cDNA molecule for every two T cells. To track age-related changes in TCR beta repertoire diversity, the study relied on deep sequencing normalized with unique cDNA molecular identifiers. Four age groups were formed from the donors: young (average about 16 years), middle-aged (around 40), aged (over 55) and long-lived (roughly 88). Donors of different ages were randomly distributed across sequencing lanes to avoid experimental bias. Two additional independent replicas of 1 million unique cDNA reads from the same blood draw were analyzed for two donors (one aged 18 to 29 and one aged 80 or older).

Ends trimmed: V by 6 bases, J by 4 bases; bases unmatched to a gene: 13. Including the terminal cysteine and phenylalanine, the CDR3 comprises 16 residues. The read is trimmed to its CDR3 DNA, 48 bases read in frame from base 1. Per the germline V gene (reference sequence), SEHNR is the CDR1 and FQNEAQ is the CDR2. Donors were approximately 42 systemically healthy Caucasian individuals from Russia aged roughly 6 to 95 years. Approximately 9 milliliters of peripheral blood were collected from each donor into EDTA-treated Vacutainer tubes. Ficoll-Paque density-gradient centrifugation was used to isolate PBMCs, with at least 6.5 million per sample. Trizol reagent was used to extract total RNA from the PBMCs, yielding at least 5 micrograms per sample. The percentages of naive CD45RAhigh/CD27high T cells were determined by flow cytometry on a PBMC aliquot from every donor. Library method: 5' RACE. The sequencing machine was an Illumina HiSeq 2500. A second PCR of about 6 to 12 cycles was performed with a sample-barcoded 5' primer and a J-beta primer mix. A unique molecular identifier was introduced onto each TCR beta cDNA molecule by a template-switch 5' adaptor carrying 12 random nucleotides. At least 2.5 million CDR3-containing paired-end reads were obtained from each sample. All of the RNA was converted into first-strand cDNA using the Mint cDNA synthesis kit, with a TRBC-specific oligonucleotide serving as the primer. Following uracil-DNA glycosylase treatment, all cDNA underwent a first 18-cycle PCR with the universal primers M1SS and BC2_uni_R. Under the source paper's analysis protocol: For normalization, 1 million high-quality reads were randomly selected from each sample, with every read carrying a distinct molecular identifier. Reads with shared molecular identifiers were discarded instead of being binned into consensus sequences. CDR3 identification, clonotype clustering and error correction used MiTCR with a Q25 quality threshold and the strictest error-elimination algorithm. Lower-bound total TCR beta diversity was estimated with a nonparametric unseen species model using Euler transformation. The raw public data were reprocessed by TCRdb itself: fastp quality trimming at Q25, MiXCR clonotype calling, in-frame beta chains only. Entries that share a CDR3 protein sequence are merged under the most common genes and DNA. In this record, the V and J calls reflect TCRdb's handling and not the investigators' own analysis. The sample table holds 650,000 to 700,000 distinct CDR3 sequences, of which about 30% were seen once. Just over 15% of the sample goes to the ten largest clones.

The investigation overall reported the following: Compared with the aged group, more naive CD4+ T cells, fewer expanded clones and increased TCR diversity were shown by the long-lived group, suggesting age selection. Bulk unsorted PBMC profiling prevented conclusive comparison of naive and antigen-experienced compartments. Donor CMV infection status was unknown, potentially confounding age-related changes in expanded clonotypes. Observed TCR beta diversity correlated strongly with the percentage of naive T cells measured by flow cytometry. As age increased, observed TCR beta diversity per million T cells dropped in a roughly linear way, and a significant reduction was already evident by age 40. Estimates of total diversity based on one million sequenced T cells were regarded as lower bounds and as underestimates.

The rearranged chain carries TRBV7-9 and TRBJ1-1; the central 8 bases match TRBD1. The TCR comes from a woman aged 80 or older in good health. Donor details come from another sample of the same person, matched by shared clones. The sequenced sample consisted of blood. The CDR3 region has the sequence CASRTGQGGGGTEAFF. The DNA sequence is TGTGCCAGCAGGACTGGACAGGGCGGGGGTGGCACTGAAGCTTTCTTT.